The rows below give T cell receptor beta chains drawn from one sample of a study of T cells in Graves' hyperthyroidism and ophthalmopathy. TCRdb analysed the multiplex PCR reads with MiXCR anew, one entry per CDR3 protein. The table has 250,000 to 300,000 distinct CDR3 sequences, about 14% seen once. Source material: blood. All receptors come from a woman aged 25 to 45 with Graves' hyperthyroidism that later progressed to Graves' ophthalmopathy. The CDR3 runs from the conserved cysteine through the conserved F or W. A D gene is named only where the DNA matches it firmly. Clone sizes are given selectively: once, few, many, or a class where the clone is expanded.

>many|TRBV5-1|TRBJ2-3|TRBD2
TGCGCCAGCAGCTTGGTACTCGCGGGAGGGACAGATACGCAGTATTTT
CASSLVLAGGTDTQYF
>NA|TRBV20-1|TRBJ1-1|TRBD1
TGCAGTGCTAGTTCCTCTACCGGGACAGGGGGCACTGAAGCTTTCTTT
CSASSSTGTGGTEAFF
>few|TRBV7-9|TRBJ2-5|NA
TGTGCCAGCAGCTATCCCGAGGTAGTCCCAAAGACCCAGTACTTC
CASSYPEVVPKTQYF
>many|TRBV11-2|TRBJ1-1|NA
TGTGCCAGCAGCTTAGATGGGAAAAGCACTGAAGCTTTCTTT
CASSLDGKSTEAFF
>many|TRBV7-6|TRBJ2-2|TRBD1
TGTGCCAGCAGCTTAGGCTGGGGACAGGAGGCGAACACCGGGGAGCTGTTTTTT
CASSLGWGQEANTGELFF
>many|TRBV5-1|TRBJ2-1|NA
TGCGCCAGCAGCAACTCAGCGGGCAGCTCCTACAATGAGCAGTTCTTC
CASSNSAGSSYNEQFF
>many|TRBV9|TRBJ1-2|TRBD1
TGTGCCAGCAGCGTATTCGCTTATCCGGGACAGAATTACCGCCAGCCAAGCCCTTACTATGGCTACACCTTC
CASSVFAYPGQNYRQPSPYYGYTF
>many|TRBV6-2/TRBV6-3|TRBJ2-1|NA
TGTGCCAGCAGTGGGACCTCCCTAGGGGGTGAGCAGTTCTTC
CASSGTSLGGEQFF
>few|TRBV5-1|TRBJ2-5|NA
TGCGCCAGCAGCTTGTTTGCGCCGAGACGGGGGGCTTGGAAGACCCAGTACTTC
CASSLFAPRRGAWKTQYF
>few|TRBV5-4|TRBJ2-2|TRBD2
TGTGCCAGCAGCTTTGGCGGGAGCCCCGGGGAGCTGTTTTTT
CASSFGGSPGELFF
>many|TRBV3-1|TRBJ2-3|TRBD2
TGTGCCAGCAGCCGGGGACTAGCGGGAGGATACACAGATACGCAGTATTTT
CASSRGLAGGYTDTQYF
>few|TRBV7-3|TRBJ2-3|NA
TGTGCCAGCAGCCCGGGAGTAGGAGATACGCAGTATTTT
CASSPGVGDTQYF
>many|TRBV5-1|TRBJ1-1|TRBD1
TGCGCCAGCAACCTCTCTGGGACAGGGGGCACTGAAGCTTTCTTT
CASNLSGTGGTEAFF
>few|TRBV9|TRBJ1-2|TRBD1
TGTGCCAGCAGCGTAGCGACAGGGGACTATGGCTACACCTTC
CASSVATGDYGYTF
>NA|TRBV2|TRBJ1-2|NA
TGTGCCAGCAGTCGGACAGCTTCCTATGGCTACACCTTC
CASSRTASYGYTF
>few|TRBV19|TRBJ2-3|NA
TGTGCCAGTAGTACCCCCCTGGGGGATACGCAGTATTTT
CASSTPLGDTQYF